Presented here are 24 T cell receptor beta chains from one specimen sequenced in a study of blood T cell repertoires in COVID-19. Produced via immunoSEQ multiplex PCR; TCRdb's table is partial and in-frame only. The sample has around 260,000 clones, 88% seen once. The specimen sequenced was peripheral blood. The receptors stem from a human donor in a cohort sampled during active COVID-19.

The rearrangement joins TRBV25-1 to TRBJ2-1; no definite D call. V dropped 3 bases and J dropped 8 bases, with 5 bases sitting between them. The V gene's germline CDR1 is MGHDK and CDR2 SYGVNS. The CDR3 has 11 amino acids. The CDR3 protein is CASSDPDEQFF. Here the CDR3 DNA reads TGTGCCAGCAGTGATCCCGATGAGCAGTTCTTC. The full variable domain, completed using reference TRBV25-1 and TRBJ2-1, is EADIYQTPRYLVIGTGKKITLECSQTMGHDKMYWYQQDPGMELHLIHYSYGVNSTEKGDLSSESTVSRIRTEHFPLTLESARPSHTSQYLCASSDPDEQFFGPGTRLTVL.

This clone was picked up one time. The V call is TRBV19, the J call TRBJ1-6; D unclear. The CDR3 consists of 14 residues. Germline V gene sequence: CDR1 LNHDA, CDR2 SQIVND (reference sequence). V shed 6 bases and J shed 6 bases, with 12 bases lying between them. The CDR3: CASRKEQSNSPLHF. The DNA for the CDR3 is TGTGCCAGTAGGAAGGAGCAGAGTAATTCACCCCTCCACTTT.

The chain carries TRBV25-1 and TRBJ1-4; D gene unclear. Per the germline V gene, CDR1 is MGHDK and CDR2 is SYGVNS. The CDR3 runs 12 residues. V gave up 10 bases and J gave up 8 bases, with 14 bases separating them. The CDR3 coding sequence is TGTGCCACCCAGAACCGGGGAGAAAAACTGTTTTTT. Translation: CATQNRGEKLFF.

The rearrangement links TRBV19 to TRBJ2-7, with TRBD2 matching 7 bases. The junction had 14 bases not matched to a gene; V was cut back by 5 bases and J by 7 bases. The CDR3 has 15 residues. Germline CDR1 LNHDA, CDR2 SQIVND (reference sequence). The CDR3 region is CASSRSSGDSREQYF. CDR3 DNA sequence: TGTGCCAGTAGTCGATCTAGCGGAGACTCACGAGAGCAGTACTTC.

V usage is TRBV30 and J usage is TRBJ2-7; D perhaps matches TRBD2 (5 bases). The CDR3 consists of 14 residues. Trimming took 0 bases from V and 2 from J, leaving 11 bases between them. The germline gives CDR1 GTSNPN, CDR2 SVGIG (reference sequence). CDR3 amino acids: CAWSVGGGPYEQYF. The CDR3 DNA follows: TGTGCCTGGAGTGTAGGAGGCGGACCCTACGAGCAGTACTTC. Drawing the rest from reference TRBV30 and TRBJ2-7, the complete variable domain is SQTIHQWPATLVQPVGSPLSLECTVEGTSNPNLYWYRQAAGRGLQLLFYSVGIGQISSEVPQNLSASRPQDRQFILSSKKLLLSDSGFYLCAWSVGGGPYEQYFGPGTRLTVT.

The V call is TRBV6-2 or TRBV6-3, the J call TRBJ1-2; unclear D gene. The germline V gene has CDR1 MNHEY and CDR2 SVGEGT. CDR3 length equals 16 residues. Trimming pared 4 bases from V and 3 bases from J, leaving 18 bases between. CDR3 in DNA: TGTGCCAGCAGTTTCATCCCGGGTCCTACCTACTATGGCTACACCTTC. Protein product: CASSFIPGPTYYGYTF.

The V gene is TRBV6-2 or TRBV6-3, the J gene TRBJ2-7, with TRBD1 matching over 10 bases. V lost 2 bases, J lost 5 bases, and 3 bases stayed unmatched. The germline V gene encodes CDR1 MNHEY and CDR2 SVGEGT. This CDR3 comprises 14 residues. The CDR3 loop reads CASSYGTGAHEQYF. The DNA of the CDR3 is TGTGCCAGCAGTTACGGGACAGGGGCCCACGAGCAGTACTTC.

V gene TRBV27 combines with J gene TRBJ1-6, with 8 bases identical to TRBD1. Germline V gene sequence: CDR1 MNHEY, CDR2 SMNVEV (reference sequence). Trimming removed 4 bases from V and 9 bases from J; junction bases left unmatched: 14. The CDR3 is 17 amino acids. The DNA of the CDR3 is TGTGCCAGCAGTTCCCCGGCGGGACAGGTTGTGATTTCACCCCTCCACTTT. Protein sequence: CASSSPAGQVVISPLHF.

The gene calls are TRBV7-2 and TRBJ1-1; 8 nucleotides align to TRBD1. The CDR3 length is 15 residues. CDR1 and CDR2 from the germline V gene are SGHTA and FQGNSA. The junction had 12 bases not matched to a gene; V was cut back by 1 base and J by 11 bases. For the CDR3, the DNA is TGTGCCAGCAGCTTAGTGTCGACAGGGGTCATTATGGCTTTCTTT. This codes for CASSLVSTGVIMAFF. Using reference TRBV7-2 and TRBJ1-1 for the parts outside the CDR3, the full variable domain is GAGVSQSPSNKVTEKGKDVELRCDPISGHTALYWYRQSLGQGLEFLIYFQGNSAPDKSGLPSDRFSAERTGGSVSTLTIQRTQQEDSAVYLCASSLVSTGVIMAFFGQGTRLTVV.

V is TRBV18 and J is TRBJ1-2; D might be TRBD1 (5 bases). This CDR3 contains 15 residues. Trimming stripped 2 bases from V and 0 bases from J, with 10 bases between. Germline CDR1 KGHSH, CDR2 LQKENI. In DNA form, the CDR3 reads TGTGCCAGCTCACCAGAGACAGAGACTAACTATGGCTACACCTTC. It yields the protein CASSPETETNYGYTF.

This clone came up once. The V gene is TRBV27, the J gene TRBJ1-1; D is unresolved. Germline V gives CDR1 MNHEY, CDR2 SMNVEV (reference sequence). CDR3 length: 12 amino acids. V was clipped by 4 bases and J by 1 base, with 4 bases between them. CDR3 nucleotides: TGTGCCAGCAGTTACGGGAACACTGAAGCTTTCTTT. This codes for CASSYGNTEAFF.

For the CDR3, the DNA is TGTGCCAACAGCTTCGTCGAGATCTTTAGCTCCTACGAGCAGTACTTC. Encoded protein: CANSFVEIFSSYEQYF. V gene TRBV2 combines with J gene TRBJ2-7, with D uncertain. The CDR3 sequence is 16 residues long. CDR1 is SNHLY and CDR2 is FYNNEI in the germline V gene. V lost 10 bases to trimming and J lost 0 bases, with 22 bases between them.

The chain carries TRBV29-1 and TRBJ1-5; D might be TRBD1 (5 bases). This CDR3 region has 14 residues. Germline V gene lookup returns CDR1 SQVTM and CDR2 ANQGSEA. V was clipped by 0 bases and J by 3 bases, with 9 bases between them. The CDR3 nucleotides are TGCAGCGTTGAAGAGCCAGGGTTCAATCAGCCCCAGCATTTT. Amino acid sequence: CSVEEPGFNQPQHF.

In this sample, this clone turned up once. The chain carries TRBV6-5 and TRBJ2-7; D unclear. CDR3 length: 15 amino acids. The V end lost 0 bases, the J end lost 3 bases, and 12 bases lay between the germline ends. The germline V gene encodes CDR1 MNHEY and CDR2 SVGAGI. CDR3 sequence reads: CASSYSSAHGYEQYF. The CDR3 DNA reads TGTGCCAGCAGTTACTCGAGTGCTCATGGCTACGAGCAGTACTTC.

This clone was detected once. V is TRBV4-3 and J is TRBJ1-5, with D perhaps matching TRBD1 (6 bases). Per germline, CDR1 LGHNA and CDR2 YSLEER. CDR3 size: 13 residues. With 0 bases removed from V and 7 bases from J, the gap between germline ends came to 7 bases. The CDR3 loop reads CASSQERGQPQHF. The DNA for the CDR3 is TGCGCCAGCAGCCAAGAAAGGGGGCAGCCCCAGCATTTT.

V and J are TRBV7-9 and TRBJ1-1, with 9 bases identical to TRBD1. V was clipped by 3 bases and J by 11 bases; unmatched bases: 19. Germline-derived CDR1 and CDR2 are SEHNR and FQNEAQ (reference sequence). There are 17 residues in the CDR3. CDR3 bases: TGTGCCAGCAGCTTTATGATGCTTCGGGACAGGGAATCGTGGGCTTTCTTT. Its protein product is CASSFMMLRDRESWAFF.

The chain recombines TRBV28 with TRBJ2-7, with TRBD1 matching over 7 bases. CDR3 length equals 13 residues. V lost 5 bases, J lost 1 base, and 2 bases stayed unmatched. CDR1 is MDHEN, CDR2 SYDVKM, per germline. Here the CDR3 reads CASSRDRSYEQYF. The CDR3 DNA reads TGTGCCAGCAGTCGGGACAGATCCTACGAGCAGTACTTC.

The sample holds a few counts of this clone. The V call is TRBV6-1, the J call TRBJ2-1; 11 bases are shared with TRBD2. The junction had 7 bases not matched to a gene; V was cut back by 2 bases and J by 7 bases. This CDR3 is built from 16 residues. The V gene's germline CDR1 is MNHNS and CDR2 SASEGT. The CDR3 sequence: CASSESRASGRNEQFF. The CDR3 DNA reads as TGTGCCAGCAGTGAAAGTAGGGCTAGCGGGAGGAATGAGCAGTTCTTC.

This clone was seen a few times. The genes are TRBV7-3 and TRBJ1-1; tentative D call: TRBD1 (6 bases). The CDR3 runs to 13 residues. The V and J ends lost 5 bases and 3 bases respectively, with 10 bases between them. Germline CDR1 reads SGHTA; CDR2 reads FQGTGA. CDR3 amino acids: CASSAPGDTEAFF. CDR3 bases: TGTGCCAGCAGCGCGCCAGGGGACACTGAAGCTTTCTTT.

The V call is TRBV30, the J call TRBJ1-1; TRBD1 matches at 9 bases. The CDR3 length is 16 residues. The V gene end was trimmed by 2 bases and the J gene end by 0 bases; junction bases not matched to a gene: 7. Looked up from germline, CDR1 is GTSNPN and CDR2 is SVGIG (reference sequence). The CDR3 sequence: CAWSRGQGPMNTEAFF. In nucleotides, the CDR3 is TGTGCCTGGAGTCGGGGACAGGGCCCAATGAACACTGAAGCTTTCTTT.

The chain carries TRBV6-4 and TRBJ2-1, with 8 bases that match TRBD2. J lost 6 bases, V lost 0 bases, and 4 bases had no gene match. Germline lookup yields CDR1 MRHNA and CDR2 SNTAGT. This CDR3 comprises 15 residues. For the CDR3, the DNA is TGTGCCAGCAGTGACTCGCAGCGGGGGCTCAATGAGCAGTTCTTC. Translating it yields CASSDSQRGLNEQFF.

About this clone: This sample includes further DNA sequences coding for the same CDR3. This rearrangement joins TRBV9 to TRBJ1-1; D ambiguous. V lost 0 bases and J 0 bases, leaving 3 bases between the germline ends. Germline lookup yields CDR1 SGDLS and CDR2 YYNGEE. The CDR3 covers 13 residues. CDR3 loop: CASSVAVNTEAFF. The CDR3 DNA follows: TGTGCCAGCAGCGTAGCTGTGAACACTGAAGCTTTCTTT.

J is TRBJ2-5 and V is TRBV18; 11 nucleotides match TRBD2. V gave up 1 base and J gave up 4 bases; unmatched junction bases: 2. Germline values: CDR1 KGHSH, CDR2 LQKENI. The CDR3 runs 15 residues. The CDR3 bases are TGTGCCAGCTCACCACTAGCGGGAGGGCCAGAGACCCAGTACTTC. Amino acid sequence: CASSPLAGGPETQYF.

The sample holds a few counts of this clone. The chain couples TRBV24-1 to TRBJ2-1, with TRBD2 identical over 8 bases. This CDR3 comprises 17 residues. The V gene end was trimmed by 5 bases and the J gene end by 5 bases; junction bases not matched to a gene: 13. In germline, CDR1 is KGHDR, CDR2 SFDVKD. The CDR3 spells CATSGGSGIAGNNEQFF. CDR3 in DNA: TGTGCCACCAGTGGTGGCTCTGGAATAGCGGGGAACAATGAGCAGTTCTTC.